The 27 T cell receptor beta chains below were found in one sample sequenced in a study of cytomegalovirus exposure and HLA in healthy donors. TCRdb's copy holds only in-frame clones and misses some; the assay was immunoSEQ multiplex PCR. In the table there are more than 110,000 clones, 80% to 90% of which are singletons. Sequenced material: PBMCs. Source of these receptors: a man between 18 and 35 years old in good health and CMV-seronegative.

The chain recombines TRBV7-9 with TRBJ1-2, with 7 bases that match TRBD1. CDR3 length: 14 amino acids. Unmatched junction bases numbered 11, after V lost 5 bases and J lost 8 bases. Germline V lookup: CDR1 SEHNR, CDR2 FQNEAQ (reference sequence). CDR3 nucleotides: TGTGCCAGCAGCCCCACAGGGGACCGCTCCGGCTACACCTTC. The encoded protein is CASSPTGDRSGYTF.

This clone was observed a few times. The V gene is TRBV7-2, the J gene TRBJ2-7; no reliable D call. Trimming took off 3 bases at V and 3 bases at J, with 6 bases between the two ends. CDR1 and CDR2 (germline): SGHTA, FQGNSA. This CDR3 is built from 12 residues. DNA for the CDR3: TGTGCCAGCAGCTTTTCTTACTACGAGCAGTACTTC. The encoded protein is CASSFSYYEQYF.

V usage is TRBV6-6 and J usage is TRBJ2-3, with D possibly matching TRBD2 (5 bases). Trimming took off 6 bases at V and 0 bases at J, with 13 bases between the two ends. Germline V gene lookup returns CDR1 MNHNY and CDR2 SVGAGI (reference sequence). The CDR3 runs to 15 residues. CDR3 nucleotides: TGTGCCAGCAGATCCGGGGTCACTAGCACAGATACGCAGTATTTT. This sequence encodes CASRSGVTSTDTQYF.

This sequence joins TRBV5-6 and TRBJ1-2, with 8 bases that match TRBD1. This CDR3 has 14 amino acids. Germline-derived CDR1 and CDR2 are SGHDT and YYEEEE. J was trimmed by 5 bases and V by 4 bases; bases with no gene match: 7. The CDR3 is CASSRDRRSYGYTF. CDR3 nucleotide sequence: TGTGCCAGCAGCCGGGACAGGAGGTCTTATGGCTACACCTTC.

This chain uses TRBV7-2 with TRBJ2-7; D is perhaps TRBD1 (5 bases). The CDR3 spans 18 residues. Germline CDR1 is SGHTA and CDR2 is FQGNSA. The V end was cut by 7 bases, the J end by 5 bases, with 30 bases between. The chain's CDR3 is CASNPTDMGFPRTHEQYF. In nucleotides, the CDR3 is TGTGCCAGCAACCCAACGGACATGGGTTTTCCGAGAACCCACGAGCAGTACTTC.

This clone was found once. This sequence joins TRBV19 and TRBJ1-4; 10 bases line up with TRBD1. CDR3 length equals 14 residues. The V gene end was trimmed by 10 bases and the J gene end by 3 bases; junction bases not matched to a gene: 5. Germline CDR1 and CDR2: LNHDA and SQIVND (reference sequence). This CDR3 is CATEGTGANEKLFF. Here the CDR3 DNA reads TGTGCCACCGAAGGGACAGGGGCTAATGAAAAACTGTTTTTT.

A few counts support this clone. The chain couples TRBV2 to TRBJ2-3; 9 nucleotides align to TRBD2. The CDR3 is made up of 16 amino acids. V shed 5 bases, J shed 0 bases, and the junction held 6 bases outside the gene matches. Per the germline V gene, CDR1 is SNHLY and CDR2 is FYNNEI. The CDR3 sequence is CASSKWGLASTDTQYF. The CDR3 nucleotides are TGTGCCAGCAGTAAGTGGGGACTAGCTAGCACAGATACGCAGTATTTT.

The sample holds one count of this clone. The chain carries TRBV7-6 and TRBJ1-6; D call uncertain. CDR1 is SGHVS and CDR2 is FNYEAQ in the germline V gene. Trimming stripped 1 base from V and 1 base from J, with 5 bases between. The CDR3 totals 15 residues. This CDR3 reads CASSLGRSYNSPLHF. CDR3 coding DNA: TGTGCCAGCAGCTTAGGCAGGTCCTATAATTCACCCCTCCACTTT.

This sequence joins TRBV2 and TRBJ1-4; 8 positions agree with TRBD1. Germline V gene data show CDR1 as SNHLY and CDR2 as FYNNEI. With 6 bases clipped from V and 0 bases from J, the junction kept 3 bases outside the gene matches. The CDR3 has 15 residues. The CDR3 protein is CASRDRAATNEKLFF. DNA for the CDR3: TGTGCCAGCAGGGACAGGGCAGCAACTAATGAAAAACTGTTTTTT.

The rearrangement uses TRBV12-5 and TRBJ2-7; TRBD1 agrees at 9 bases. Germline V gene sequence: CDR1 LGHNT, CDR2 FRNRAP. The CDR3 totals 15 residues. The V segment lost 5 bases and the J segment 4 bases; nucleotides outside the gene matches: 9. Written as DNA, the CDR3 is TGTGCTAGTGGTAAAAACCGGGACAGGGCTTACGAGCAGTACTTC. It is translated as CASGKNRDRAYEQYF.

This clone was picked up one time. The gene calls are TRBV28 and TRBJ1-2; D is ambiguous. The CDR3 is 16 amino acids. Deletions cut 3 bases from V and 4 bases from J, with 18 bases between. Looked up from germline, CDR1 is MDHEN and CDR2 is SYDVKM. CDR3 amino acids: CASSLRTITNLYGYTF. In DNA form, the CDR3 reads TGTGCCAGCAGTTTGCGCACGATCACCAACCTCTATGGCTACACCTTC.

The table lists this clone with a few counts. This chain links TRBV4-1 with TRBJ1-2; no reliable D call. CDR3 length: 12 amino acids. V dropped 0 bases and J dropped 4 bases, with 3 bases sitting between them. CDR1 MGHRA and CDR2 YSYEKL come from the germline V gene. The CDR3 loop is CASSQDSYGYTF. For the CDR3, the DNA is TGCGCCAGCAGCCAAGACAGCTATGGCTACACCTTC.

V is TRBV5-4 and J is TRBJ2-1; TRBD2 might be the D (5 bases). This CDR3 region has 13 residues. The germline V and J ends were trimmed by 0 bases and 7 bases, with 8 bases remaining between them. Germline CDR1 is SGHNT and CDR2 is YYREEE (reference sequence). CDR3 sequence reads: CASSLERQNEQFF. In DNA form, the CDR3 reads TGTGCCAGCAGCTTGGAGCGGCAGAATGAGCAGTTCTTC. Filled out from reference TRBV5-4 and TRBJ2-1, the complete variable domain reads ETGVTQSPTHLIKTRGQQVTLRCSSQSGHNTVSWYQQALGQGPQFIFQYYREEENGRGNFPPRFSGLQFPNYSSELNVNALELDDSALYLCASSLERQNEQFFGPGTRLTVL.

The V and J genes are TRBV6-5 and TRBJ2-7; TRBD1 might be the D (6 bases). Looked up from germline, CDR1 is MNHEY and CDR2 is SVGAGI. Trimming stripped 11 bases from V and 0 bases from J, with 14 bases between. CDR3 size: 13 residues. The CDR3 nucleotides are TGTGCCTGTCATGACAGGAGCTCCTACGAGCAGTACTTC. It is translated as CACHDRSSYEQYF.

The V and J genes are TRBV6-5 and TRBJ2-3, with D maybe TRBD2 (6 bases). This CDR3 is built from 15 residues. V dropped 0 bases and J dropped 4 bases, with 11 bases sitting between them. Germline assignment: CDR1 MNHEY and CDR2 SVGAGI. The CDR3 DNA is TGTGCCAGCAGTTACTCGGGGGGAAGAGCAGATACGCAGTATTTT. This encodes CASSYSGGRADTQYF.

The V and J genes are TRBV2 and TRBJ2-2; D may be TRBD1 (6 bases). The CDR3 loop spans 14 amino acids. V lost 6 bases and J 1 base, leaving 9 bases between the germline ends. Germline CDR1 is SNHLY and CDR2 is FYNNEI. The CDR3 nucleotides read TGTGCCAGCAGCCGGACAGAGAACACCGGGGAGCTGTTTTTT. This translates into CASSRTENTGELFF.

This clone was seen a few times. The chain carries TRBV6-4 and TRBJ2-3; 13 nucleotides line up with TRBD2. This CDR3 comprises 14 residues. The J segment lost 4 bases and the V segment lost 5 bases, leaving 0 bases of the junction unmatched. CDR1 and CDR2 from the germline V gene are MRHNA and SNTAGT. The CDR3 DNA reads TGTGCCAGCAGTACTAGCGGGGGGGCAGATACGCAGTATTTT. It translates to CASSTSGGADTQYF.

The DNA of the CDR3 is TGTGCCAGTAGACAGGGACAGGCAGGCCGGGAAGCCCAGCATTTT. Protein product: CASRQGQAGREAQHF. The chain links TRBV19 to TRBJ1-5; 8 positions match TRBD1. The CDR3 sequence is 15 residues long. Germline V gives CDR1 LNHDA, CDR2 SQIVND (reference sequence). V gave up 6 bases and J gave up 11 bases; unmatched junction bases: 15.

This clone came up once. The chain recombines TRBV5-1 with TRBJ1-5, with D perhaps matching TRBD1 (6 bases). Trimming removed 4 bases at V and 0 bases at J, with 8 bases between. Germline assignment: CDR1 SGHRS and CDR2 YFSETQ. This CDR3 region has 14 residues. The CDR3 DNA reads TGCGCCAGCAGCCCGGACAGTAGCAATCAGCCCCAGCATTTT. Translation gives CASSPDSSNQPQHF.

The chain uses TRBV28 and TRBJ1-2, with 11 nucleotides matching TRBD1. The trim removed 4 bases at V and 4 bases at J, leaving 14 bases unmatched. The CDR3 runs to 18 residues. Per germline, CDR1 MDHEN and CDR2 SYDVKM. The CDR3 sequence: CASSSSGTGGGMAYGYTF. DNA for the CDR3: TGTGCCAGCAGTTCCTCCGGGACAGGGGGTGGCATGGCCTATGGCTACACCTTC.

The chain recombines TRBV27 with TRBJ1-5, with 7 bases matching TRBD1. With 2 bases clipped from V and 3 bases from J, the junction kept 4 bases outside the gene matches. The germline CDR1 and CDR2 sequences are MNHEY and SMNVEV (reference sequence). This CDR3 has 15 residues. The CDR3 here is CASSLQGEYNQPQHF. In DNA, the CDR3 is TGTGCCAGCAGTTTACAGGGGGAGTACAATCAGCCCCAGCATTTT.

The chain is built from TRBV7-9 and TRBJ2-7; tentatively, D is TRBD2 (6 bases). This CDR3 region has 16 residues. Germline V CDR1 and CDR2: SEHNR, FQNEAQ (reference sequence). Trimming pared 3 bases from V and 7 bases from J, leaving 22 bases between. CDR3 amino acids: CASSFDVGRGLREQYF. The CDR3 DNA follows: TGTGCCAGCAGCTTCGATGTGGGGCGGGGTTTACGAGAGCAGTACTTC.

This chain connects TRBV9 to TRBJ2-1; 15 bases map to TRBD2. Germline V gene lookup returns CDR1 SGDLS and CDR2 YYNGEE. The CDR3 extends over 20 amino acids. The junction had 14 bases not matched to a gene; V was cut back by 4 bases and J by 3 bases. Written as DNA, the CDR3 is TGTGCCAGCAGCCCCCCACCTCGGACTAGCGGGAGGGTTGGCTACAATGAGCAGTTCTTC. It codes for CASSPPPRTSGRVGYNEQFF.

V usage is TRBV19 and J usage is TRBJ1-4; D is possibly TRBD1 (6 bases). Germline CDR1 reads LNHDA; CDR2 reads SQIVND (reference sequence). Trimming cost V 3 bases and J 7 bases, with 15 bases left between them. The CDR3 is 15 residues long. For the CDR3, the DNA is TGTGCCAGTAGTATTATCGGCAGGGGCGGTGAAAAACTGTTTTTT. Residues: CASSIIGRGGEKLFF.

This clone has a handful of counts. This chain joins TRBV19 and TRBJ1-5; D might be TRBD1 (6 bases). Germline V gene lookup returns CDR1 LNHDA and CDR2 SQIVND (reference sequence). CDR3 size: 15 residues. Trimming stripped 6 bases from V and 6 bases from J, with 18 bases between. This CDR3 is CASSQQGSWIQPQHF. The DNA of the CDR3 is TGTGCCAGTAGCCAACAGGGAAGTTGGATTCAGCCCCAGCATTTT.

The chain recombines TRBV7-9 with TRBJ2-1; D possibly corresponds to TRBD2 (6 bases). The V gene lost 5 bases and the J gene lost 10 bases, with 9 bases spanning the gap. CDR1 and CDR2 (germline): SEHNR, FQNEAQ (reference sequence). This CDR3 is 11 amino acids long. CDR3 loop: CASSPLAEQFF. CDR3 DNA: TGTGCCAGCAGCCCTCTAGCGGAGCAGTTCTTC.

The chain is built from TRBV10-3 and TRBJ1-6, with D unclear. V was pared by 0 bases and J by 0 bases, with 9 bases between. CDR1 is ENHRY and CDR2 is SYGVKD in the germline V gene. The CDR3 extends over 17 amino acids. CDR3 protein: CAISESLMSSYNSPLHF. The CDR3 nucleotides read TGTGCCATCAGTGAGTCTCTGATGAGCTCCTATAATTCACCCCTCCACTTT.